Listed here are 11 T cell receptor beta chains from one sample, sequenced in a study of T cells after yellow fever vaccination. TCRdb re-called the 5' RACE reads with MiXCR, one entry per CDR3 protein. The sample consists of approximately 170,000 distinct CDR3 sequences, about 11% of them appearing once. This material consisted of CD8+ T cells sorted from PBMCs, taken 15 days after the yellow fever booster vaccination. Source of these receptors: a man younger than 30 who received the YFV17D yellow fever vaccine.

Only a few counts were recorded for this clonotype. The J gene is TRBJ2-2, the V gene TRBV19; D is ambiguous. Per the germline V gene, CDR1 is LNHDA and CDR2 is SQIVND (reference sequence). The V end lost 5 bases, the J end lost 4 bases, and 8 bases lay between the germline ends. The CDR3 is 13 residues long. CDR3 protein: CASSPGSTGELFF. The CDR3 nucleotides are TGTGCCAGTAGTCCTGGGTCCACCGGGGAGCTGTTTTTT.

The CDR3 bases are TGTGCCAGCGGAACCGATTGGTCCTCTGGAAACACCATATATTTT. This encodes CASGTDWSSGNTIYF. This chain uses TRBV7-9 with TRBJ1-3; D remains unclear. Germline CDR1 is SEHNR and CDR2 is FQNEAQ (reference sequence). Trimming took off 8 bases at V and 0 bases at J, with 14 bases between the two ends. This CDR3 spans 15 amino acids.

This chain connects TRBV27 to TRBJ1-4; 8 positions match TRBD1. J gave up 3 bases and V 2 bases, and 2 bases lay outside the gene matches. Germline V gene data show CDR1 as MNHEY and CDR2 as SMNVEV (reference sequence). The length of the CDR3 is 15 residues. In nucleotides, the CDR3 is TGTGCCAGCAGTTTAGGGACAGGAGCTAATGAAAAACTGTTTTTT. It is translated as CASSLGTGANEKLFF.

A few counts support this clonotype. V gene TRBV27 combines with J gene TRBJ2-1, with D perhaps TRBD1 or TRBD2 (5 bases each). V gave up 8 bases and J gave up 9 bases, with 11 bases separating them. The CDR3 has 11 amino acids. Germline values: CDR1 MNHEY, CDR2 SMNVEV (reference sequence). The CDR3 spells CASGERGEQFF. CDR3 nucleotides: TGTGCCAGCGGGGAGAGGGGTGAGCAGTTCTTC.

This chain joins TRBV19 and TRBJ2-2; 7 bases are a match to TRBD1. The germline V gene encodes CDR1 LNHDA and CDR2 SQIVND (reference sequence). V shed 2 bases, J shed 5 bases, and the junction held 8 bases outside the gene matches. The CDR3 is 16 residues long. This chain's CDR3 is CASSILRQGPTGELFF. The DNA of the CDR3 is TGTGCCAGTAGTATACTACGACAGGGACCGACCGGGGAGCTGTTTTTT.

In its sample, this clonotype was seen a few times. This chain joins TRBV6-5 and TRBJ2-7; TRBD2 is a possible D gene (6 bases). With 6 bases removed from V and 2 bases from J, the gap between germline ends came to 20 bases. The V gene's germline CDR1 is MNHEY and CDR2 SVGAGI. The CDR3 consists of 16 residues. CDR3 nucleotides: TGTGCCAGCAGCCACACCTCGGCTAGCGCCGCCTACGAGCAGTACTTC. Its protein product is CASSHTSASAAYEQYF.

This chain connects TRBV7-9 to TRBJ1-6; no clear D gene. Germline CDR1 reads SEHNR; CDR2 reads FQNEAQ (reference sequence). V was trimmed by 3 bases and J by 9 bases, leaving 6 bases between them. The CDR3 runs 12 residues. The DNA for the CDR3 is TGTGCCAGCAGCTTCGGGTTTTCACCCCTCCACTTT. This encodes CASSFGFSPLHF. The complete variable domain, with remaining parts taken from reference TRBV7-9 and TRBJ1-6, reads DTGVSQNPRHKITKRGQNVTFRCDPISEHNRLYWYRQTLGQGPEFLTYFQNEAQLEKSRLLSDRFSAERPKGSFSTLEIQRTEQGDSAMYLCASSFGFSPLHFGNGTRLTVT.

This clonotype was counted only a few times. The CDR3 sequence: CSADSPGGLPLYNEQFF. In DNA form, the CDR3 reads TGCAGTGCTGATTCCCCGGGGGGCCTCCCTCTTTACAATGAGCAGTTCTTC. The V and J genes are TRBV20-1 and TRBJ2-1; a possible D gene is TRBD2 (7 bases). Trimming left V 5 bases short and J 4 bases short, with 24 bases between. This CDR3 has 17 residues. The germline V gene has CDR1 DFQATT and CDR2 SNEGSKA (reference sequence).

In its sample, this clonotype was seen a few times. The rearrangement joins TRBV28 to TRBJ2-3, with unresolved D. Germline values: CDR1 MDHEN, CDR2 SYDVKM. CDR3 length: 18 amino acids. Trimming removed 3 bases from V and 6 bases from J, with 25 bases in between. The CDR3 region is CASSFLSLTRTGADTQYF. The CDR3 region has the DNA TGTGCCAGCAGTTTCCTTTCACTGACCCGGACCGGAGCGGATACGCAGTATTTT.

This clonotype was detected many times. This chain links TRBV28 with TRBJ2-7, with D possibly being TRBD2 (5 bases). In germline, CDR1 is MDHEN, CDR2 SYDVKM. Trimming took off 5 bases at V and 3 bases at J, with 14 bases between the two ends. This CDR3 contains 14 residues. Here the CDR3 reads CASSMAGRIYEQYV. Here the CDR3 DNA reads TGTGCCAGCAGTATGGCGGGCAGGATCTACGAGCAGTACGTC.

V and J are TRBV7-3 and TRBJ2-3, with D maybe TRBD1 (5 bases). The V end lost 3 bases, the J end lost 2 bases, and 9 bases lay between the germline ends. The CDR3 spans 14 residues. The germline CDR1 and CDR2 sequences are SGHTA and FQGTGA. The CDR3 region is CASSFQGNTDTQYF. CDR3 sequence (DNA): TGTGCCAGCAGCTTCCAGGGCAACACAGATACGCAGTATTTT.